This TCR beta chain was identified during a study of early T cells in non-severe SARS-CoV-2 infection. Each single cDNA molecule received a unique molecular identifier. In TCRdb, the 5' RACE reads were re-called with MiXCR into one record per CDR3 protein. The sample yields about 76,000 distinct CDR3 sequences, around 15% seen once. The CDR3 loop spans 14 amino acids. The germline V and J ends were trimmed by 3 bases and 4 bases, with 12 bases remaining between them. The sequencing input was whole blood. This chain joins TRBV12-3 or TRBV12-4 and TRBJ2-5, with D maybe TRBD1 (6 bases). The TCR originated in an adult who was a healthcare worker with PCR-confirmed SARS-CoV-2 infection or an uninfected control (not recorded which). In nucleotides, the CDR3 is TGTGCCAGCAGTTTTCAGGGGCGCTCAGAGACCCAGTACTTC. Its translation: CASSFQGRSETQYF.